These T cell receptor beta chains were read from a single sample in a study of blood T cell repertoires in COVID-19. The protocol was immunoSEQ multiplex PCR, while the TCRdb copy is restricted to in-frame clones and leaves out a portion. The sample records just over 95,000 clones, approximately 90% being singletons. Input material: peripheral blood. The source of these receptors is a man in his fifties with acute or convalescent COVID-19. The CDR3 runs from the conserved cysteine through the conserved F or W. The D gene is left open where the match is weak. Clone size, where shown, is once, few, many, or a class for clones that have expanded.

CAISGVGLAGVGEQFF TGTGCCATCAGTGGGGTGGGACTAGCGGGAGTCGGTGAGCAGTTCTTC . TRBJ2-1 TRBD2 TRBV10-3
CASSPQGNQPQHF TGTGCCAGCAGCCCTCAGGGGAATCAGCCCCAGCATTTT . TRBJ1-5 . TRBV7-9
CASSPDQGGETQYF TGTGCCAGCTCACCTGACCAGGGAGGGGAGACCCAGTACTTC . TRBJ2-5 TRBD2 TRBV18
CASSLVIGDGGYTF TGTGCCAGCAGCTTAGTGATAGGGGATGGTGGCTACACCTTC . TRBJ1-2 . TRBV7-8
CASRQGGKNTEAFF TGCGCCAGCAGGCAGGGAGGGAAGAACACTGAAGCTTTCTTT . TRBJ1-1 . TRBV5-1
CASRLVRGLAGPHKDPLNEQFF TGTGCAAGTCGCTTAGTTCGCGGACTAGCGGGCCCGCATAAGGACCCACTCAATGAGCAGTTCTTC . TRBJ2-1 . TRBV12-2
CASSSGGISYEQYF TGTGCCAGCAGCTCGGGGGGGATCTCCTACGAGCAGTACTTC . TRBJ2-7 TRBD2 TRBV6-5
CASSSGQIYTGELFF TGTGCCAGCAGCTCGGGACAGATATACACCGGGGAGCTGTTTTTT few TRBJ2-2 TRBD1 TRBV2
CASSLGLAGTYEQYF TGTGCCAGCAGCTTAGGGCTAGCGGGAACCTACGAGCAGTACTTC . TRBJ2-7 TRBD2 TRBV11-2
CASSSLGASTDTQYF TGTGCCAGCAGCTCCCTGGGGGCTAGCACAGATACGCAGTATTTT . TRBJ2-3 . TRBV7-2
CASSLGASGPVSYEQYF TGCGCCAGCAGCTTGGGGGCTAGCGGGCCCGTCTCCTACGAGCAGTACTTC . TRBJ2-7 TRBD2 TRBV5-1
CASGLRDRGLNLAKNIQYF TGTGCTAGTGGTTTGAGGGACAGGGGCCTTAACTTAGCCAAAAACATTCAGTACTTC . TRBJ2-4 TRBD1 TRBV12-5
CASSLIIGTGTYEQYF TGCGCCAGCAGCTTAATTATTGGGACAGGCACCTACGAGCAGTACTTC . TRBJ2-7 TRBD1 TRBV5-1
CASSPEVAGGSDTQYF TGCGCCAGCAGCCCCGAGGTAGCGGGAGGGTCAGATACGCAGTATTTT . TRBJ2-3 TRBD2 TRBV5-1
CASSQQPSPTDTQYF TGTGCCAGCAGCCAACAGCCTAGCCCCACAGATACGCAGTATTTT once TRBJ2-3 . TRBV3-1/TRBV3-2
CASSILGSHGYTF TGTGCCAGTAGCATACTAGGGAGTCATGGCTACACCTTC . TRBJ1-2 . TRBV19
CASSFQLAGGKDTQYF TGTGCCAGCAGTTTCCAACTAGCGGGAGGGAAGGATACGCAGTATTTT . TRBJ2-3 TRBD2 TRBV28
CAISAGWNQPQHF TGTGCCATCTCGGCCGGGTGGAATCAGCCCCAGCATTTT . TRBJ1-5 . TRBV19
CASSIKPTGGRQPQHF TGTGCCAGTAGTATAAAGCCAACAGGGGGCCGGCAGCCCCAGCATTTT few TRBJ1-5 TRBD1 TRBV19
CASSWTGGGGYTF TGTGCCAGCAGTTGGACAGGGGGCGGTGGCTACACCTTC . TRBJ1-2 TRBD1 TRBV6-5
CASSDPTVYGNTIYF TGTGCCAGCAGTGACCCGACAGTTTATGGAAACACCATATATTTT . TRBJ1-3 . TRBV6-1
CASSSSLNYGYTF TGTGCCAGTAGCTCCTCCCTTAACTATGGCTACACCTTC . TRBJ1-2 . TRBV19
CASSQDWLTQETQYF TGTGCCAGCAGCCAAGATTGGCTGACTCAAGAGACCCAGTACTTC . TRBJ2-5 . TRBV14
CASSLSGLQPQHF TGTGCCAGCAGTTTGTCGGGACTTCAGCCCCAGCATTTT . TRBJ1-5 . TRBV2
CASTRAGVEQFF TGTGCCAGCACCAGAGCGGGAGTGGAGCAGTTCTTC . TRBJ2-1 TRBD2 TRBV6-5
CASSLGLAGTDTQYF TGTGCCAGCAGCTTGGGGCTAGCCGGCACAGATACGCAGTATTTT . TRBJ2-3 . TRBV5-5
CASSIVGDNSPLHF TGTGCCAGTAGTATAGTAGGGGATAATTCACCCCTCCACTTT once TRBJ1-6 . TRBV19
CAISPEGYEQYF TGTGCCATCAGTCCAGAGGGCTACGAGCAGTACTTC few TRBJ2-7 . TRBV10-3
CAISEGAGNQPQHF TGTGCCATCAGTGAGGGGGCCGGCAATCAGCCCCAGCATTTT . TRBJ1-5 . TRBV10-3
CATHIFSLSGVRAIQYF TGTGCCACCCATATCTTCTCGTTATCGGGGGTTCGAGCCATTCAGTACTTC once TRBJ2-4 . TRBV5-4
CATSRDSLRTGGLGKLFF TGTGCCACCAGCAGAGATTCATTAAGGACAGGGGGCCTCGGAAAACTGTTTTTT . TRBJ1-4 TRBD1 TRBV15
CASSQDRAVSGSHGNEQFF TGCGCCAGCAGCCAAGATCGTGCCGTGAGCGGGAGTCATGGGAATGAGCAGTTCTTC . TRBJ2-1 TRBD2 TRBV4-1
CASSYGLAGGPEGEQYF TGTGCCAGCAGTTATGGGCTAGCGGGAGGGCCTGAAGGCGAGCAGTACTTC . TRBJ2-7 TRBD2 TRBV6-2/TRBV6-3
CASSIRAGNKNIQYF TGTGCCAGTAGTATTAGAGCGGGGAACAAAAACATTCAGTACTTC . TRBJ2-4 TRBD2 TRBV19
CATSEGQGGYTF TGTGCCACCAGTGAGGGGCAGGGGGGCTACACCTTC . TRBJ1-2 . TRBV24-1
CASSQDLGNYGYTF TGTGCCAGCAGCCAAGATCTCGGGAACTATGGCTACACCTTC . TRBJ1-2 . TRBV4-2
CASSLGLAGGVHEQYF TGCGCCAGCAGCTTGGGACTAGCGGGAGGTGTGCACGAGCAGTACTTC . TRBJ2-7 TRBD2 TRBV5-1
CASSQDRDSPLHF TGTGCCAGCAGCCAAGATCGCGATTCACCCCTCCACTTT . TRBJ1-6 . TRBV14
CASRYAGTPDYGYTF TGTGCCAGCAGGTATGCCGGGACACCAGACTATGGCTACACCTTC . TRBJ1-2 . TRBV5-4
CASSYSSGVGQPQHF TGTGCCAGCAGTTACTCTTCAGGGGTGGGTCAGCCCCAGCATTTT . TRBJ1-5 . TRBV6-5
CASSSGLAGPALYNEQFF TGTGCCAGCAGCTCGGGACTAGCGGGTCCCGCCCTCTACAATGAGCAGTTCTTC . TRBJ2-1 TRBD2 TRBV5-5
CASSYSTPSGNGELFF TGTGCCAGCAGTTACTCGACCCCTAGCGGGAACGGGGAGCTGTTTTTT . TRBJ2-2 TRBD2 TRBV6-6
CASSQPSGETQYF TGCGCCAGCAGCCAACCTAGCGGAGAGACCCAGTACTTC . TRBJ2-5 TRBD2 TRBV4-1
CASSRDGTPVPYEQYF TGTGCCAGCAGTCGAGACGGGACTCCGGTTCCCTACGAGCAGTACTTC . TRBJ2-7 . TRBV3-1/TRBV3-2
CASSISSGVKTQYF TGTGCCAGTAGTATAAGTAGCGGGGTAAAGACCCAGTACTTC . TRBJ2-5 TRBD2 TRBV19
CASSPRKGGGTYNEQFF TGTGCCAGCTCACCACGAAAGGGAGGAGGGACCTACAATGAGCAGTTCTTC . TRBJ2-1 . TRBV18
CASSLTSGSYNEQFF TGTGCCAGCAGTTTAACTAGCGGCTCCTACAATGAGCAGTTCTTC . TRBJ2-1 TRBD2 TRBV6-2/TRBV6-3
CASSPPGDWDQPQHF TGCGCCAGCAGTCCCCCAGGGGATTGGGATCAGCCCCAGCATTTT . TRBJ1-5 . TRBV23-1
CASSIDMNTEAFF TGTGCCAGCAGCATCGACATGAACACTGAAGCTTTCTTT . TRBJ1-1 . TRBV11-2
CASSQDVRGVYEQYF TGCGCCAGCAGCCAAGATGTGCGGGGAGTCTACGAGCAGTACTTC . TRBJ2-7 . TRBV4-1
CASSGDRETEAFF TGTGCCAGCAGTGGGGACAGGGAGACTGAAGCTTTCTTT . TRBJ1-1 TRBD1 TRBV2
CASSQRTVNTGELFF TGTGCCAGCAGCCAGAGGACAGTTAACACCGGGGAGCTGTTTTTT . TRBJ2-2 . TRBV3-1/TRBV3-2
CATSLIRDMNTEAFF TGTGCCACCAGCCTTATCCGGGACATGAACACTGAAGCTTTCTTT . TRBJ1-1 . TRBV24-1
CASSPPSGGVSGTDTQYF TGTGCCAGCTCACCACCCAGCGGGGGTGTGAGTGGCACAGATACGCAGTATTTT . TRBJ2-3 TRBD2 TRBV18
CASGVTGNQPQHF TGTGCTAGTGGAGTGACAGGTAATCAGCCCCAGCATTTT . TRBJ1-5 . TRBV12-5
CAWRGLGEQYF TGTGCCTGGAGGGGACTCGGGGAGCAGTACTTC . TRBJ2-7 . TRBV30
CASSYFKGSSNQPQHF TGTGCCAGCAGCTACTTTAAGGGGTCTAGCAATCAGCCCCAGCATTTT few TRBJ1-5 . TRBV5-6
CASSLRTGPPSGNTIYF TGTGCCAGCAGCTTGAGGACAGGACCCCCCTCTGGAAACACCATATATTTT . TRBJ1-3 TRBD1 TRBV5-6
CASSDYTGTSGYNEQFF TGTGCCAGCAGCGACTACACCGGGACTAGCGGTTACAATGAGCAGTTCTTC . TRBJ2-1 TRBD2 TRBV7-2
CASSQEPPRSFDEQFF TGTGCCAGCAGCCAAGAACCTCCCCGGAGTTTCGATGAGCAGTTCTTC . TRBJ2-1 . TRBV3-1/TRBV3-2